This entry concerns a single TCR beta chain. No antigen is known for it. This sample was included in a study of graft-versus-host responses after intestinal transplantation. Study-wide context: Anti-thymocyte globulin was used for induction in all recipients, who then took tacrolimus and steroids for roughly three years.

Study-level findings and limits: GvH clones surfaced in recipient marrow, some emerging earlier in ileum or blood.

TCRdb's copy holds only in-frame clones and misses some; the assay was immunoSEQ multiplex PCR. There are about 120,000 clones in the sample; around 93% occur only once, and roughly 0.5% lies in the top ten. The sequence was obtained from a human donor who received an intestinal transplant. The material was unstimulated CD8+ T cells sorted from spleen or lymph node cells, obtained before intestinal transplant.

CDR3 sequence: CASSWASQNTEAFF. In DNA, the CDR3 is TGTGCCAGTAGCTGGGCCAGCCAGAACACTGAAGCTTTCTTT. The chain carries TRBV19 and TRBJ1-1; D not certain. Germline V lookup: CDR1 LNHDA, CDR2 SQIVND (reference sequence). The CDR3 extends over 14 amino acids. The V gene lost 6 bases and the J gene lost 1 base, with 12 bases spanning the gap.